This is a list of T cell receptor beta chains from one sample in a study of technical replicates of blood from a handful of donors. The assay was immunoSEQ multiplex PCR, and TCRdb's table has in-frame clones only and misses some. The table lists under 95,000 clones, 95% to 98% of them singletons. The specimen was T cells isolated from PBMCs. These receptors came from a human donor in good health. Each CDR3 is given with its conserved first and last residue. The D gene is left open where the match is weak. The size of a clone is reported for some rows only, either as once, few or many, or as a class for expanded clones.

cdr3_nt,cdr3_aa,j_call,d_call,clone_size,v_call
TGTGCCACCAGCAGAGGGGTGGAGGAGGGACGAAAGCGAACCCAGTACTTC,CATSRGVEEGRKRTQYF,TRBJ2-5,-,-,TRBV15
TGTGCCAGCAGCTTTTCCGATGGCTACACCTTC,CASSFSDGYTF,TRBJ1-2,-,-,TRBV7-9
TGTGCCAGCAGCCCCCTTTCGGGGGGGGGATACGAGCAGTACTTC,CASSPLSGGGYEQYF,TRBJ2-7,TRBD2,-,TRBV11-2
TGTGCCAGCAGCCGGTTCCGGGATCTCTACGAGCAGTACTTC,CASSRFRDLYEQYF,TRBJ2-7,-,-,TRBV28
TGTGCCAGCAGTACCTCAGGGGGGCTCAAAACCTACGAGCAGTACTTC,CASSTSGGLKTYEQYF,TRBJ2-7,-,once,TRBV28
TGTGCCAGCAGCTCGCGACAGAACAATGAGCAGTTCTTC,CASSSRQNNEQFF,TRBJ2-1,-,-,TRBV7-6
TGTGCCAGCAGCTTAACAGGGCCCTTATTTGAAGCTTTCTTT,CASSLTGPLFEAFF,TRBJ1-1,-,-,TRBV7-9
TGTGCCAGCAGCCCCCGGAATTGGCCTAGCGGGAGCAAACCCCCTAATTTACGGGAGCAGTACTTC,CASSPRNWPSGSKPPNLREQYF,TRBJ2-7,TRBD2,-,TRBV7-8
TGCGCCAGCAGCCGCGGGGATCCGCGGGAGGGAGGTGGGCAGTTCTTC,CASSRGDPREGGGQFF,TRBJ2-1,TRBD2,-,TRBV5-1
TGTGCCAGCACCACGGACACCTATGGCTACACCTTC,CASTTDTYGYTF,TRBJ1-2,-,-,TRBV2
TGTGCCAGCAGCCTTTCCCCGGGAGAGGCAGATACGCAGTATTTT,CASSLSPGEADTQYF,TRBJ2-3,-,once,TRBV6-1
TGTGCCAGCAGTAACATTATCACCGGGGAGCTGTTTTTT,CASSNIITGELFF,TRBJ2-2,-,-,TRBV5-4
TGCGCCAGCAGCTTGGCTCCGACACCGGAGAACACTGAAGCTTTCTTT,CASSLAPTPENTEAFF,TRBJ1-1,-,-,TRBV5-1
TGTGCCAGCAGTGGGACAGCCAACTCTGGGGCCAACGTCCTGACTTTC,CASSGTANSGANVLTF,TRBJ2-6,TRBD1,-,TRBV27
TGTGCCTGGAAACCCTTACTGGGGGGGAAAAACACTGAAGCTTTCTTT,CAWKPLLGGKNTEAFF,TRBJ1-1,-,-,TRBV30
TGTGCCAGCACCCGCGGGACAGGGAAGGAGACCCAGTACTTC,CASTRGTGKETQYF,TRBJ2-5,TRBD1,-,TRBV2
TGTGCCAGCAGTTTATTTAATGAGCGGTGGGGGGGGAATGAGCAGTTCTTC,CASSLFNERWGGNEQFF,TRBJ2-1,TRBD2,-,TRBV28
TGCGCCAGCAGCTTGTTACAGGACTACGAGCAGTACTTC,CASSLLQDYEQYF,TRBJ2-7,-,-,TRBV5-1
TGTGCCAGCAGCCAAAACAGGGTGGCCGGGGAGCTGTTTTTT,CASSQNRVAGELFF,TRBJ2-2,-,-,TRBV13
TGTGCCAGTAGTATACGCGGGACTCTGAACCACTTT,CASSIRGTLNHF,TRBJ1-6,-,-,TRBV19
TGTGCCAGCCTCCGAGGGGGCAGCAGAGACACCATATATTTT,CASLRGGSRDTIYF,TRBJ1-3,TRBD1,once,TRBV11-2
TGTGCCAGCTCCCTCTTTAGCGGGAGGGGCGAGCAGTACTTC,CASSLFSGRGEQYF,TRBJ2-7,TRBD2,-,TRBV18
TGTGCCAGCAGTTACTCGTTTCAGGTTGAAGCTTTCTTT,CASSYSFQVEAFF,TRBJ1-1,-,-,TRBV6-5
TGTGCCAGCAGTTCTCAGGGAGGAAGCTCCTACGAGCAGTACTTC,CASSSQGGSSYEQYF,TRBJ2-7,-,-,TRBV6-5
TGTGCCAGCAGTCCAGGCGGACTCTCGAACACTGAAGCTTTCTTT,CASSPGGLSNTEAFF,TRBJ1-1,-,-,TRBV14
TGTGCCAGCAGCTTAGGGGGGCCGATGCAGTATTTT,CASSLGGPMQYF,TRBJ2-3,-,-,TRBV7-9